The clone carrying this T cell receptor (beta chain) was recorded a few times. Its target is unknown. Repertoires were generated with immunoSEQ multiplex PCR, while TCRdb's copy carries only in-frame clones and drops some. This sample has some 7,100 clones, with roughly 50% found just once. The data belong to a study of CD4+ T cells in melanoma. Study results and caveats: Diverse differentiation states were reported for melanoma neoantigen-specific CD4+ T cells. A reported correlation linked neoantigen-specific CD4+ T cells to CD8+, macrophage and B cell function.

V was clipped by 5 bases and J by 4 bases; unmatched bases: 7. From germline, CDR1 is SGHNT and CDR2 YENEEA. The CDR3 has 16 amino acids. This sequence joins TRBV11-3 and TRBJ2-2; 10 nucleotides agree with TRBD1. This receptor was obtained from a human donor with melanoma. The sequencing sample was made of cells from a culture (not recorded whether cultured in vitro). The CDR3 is CASSPGGQGPTGELFF. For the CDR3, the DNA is TGTGCCAGCAGCCCCGGGGGACAGGGGCCCACCGGGGAGCTGTTTTTT.